One T cell receptor beta chain is described in this entry. Its target is unknown. This record comes from a study of cytomegalovirus exposure and HLA in healthy donors. Study outcomes and limitations: Reports credit the classifier with highly specific, highly sensitive diagnosis of cytomegalovirus status. The likely explanation for a cluster of highly shared sequence variants was sequencing artifact. When a later analysis was performed, an Asian-associated ancestry cluster reportedly had fewer N-insertions than the approximately 700-donor mean.

This CDR3 has 15 residues. Germline assignment: CDR1 SSHAT and CDR2 FNYEAQ (reference sequence). Trimming pared 5 bases from V and 5 bases from J, leaving 15 bases between. Both 60 Vbeta primers and 13 Jbeta primers went into the PCR. The table came from immunoSEQ multiplex PCR; TCRdb's copy has only in-frame clones and leaves some out. The sample records 150,000 to 200,000 clones, 81% being singletons. This clonotype was sampled from a woman in her forties or fifties in good health and CMV-seronegative. The sequencing input was PBMCs. This chain links TRBV7-7 with TRBJ1-4; no firm D call. The CDR3 here is CASSPEVGLNEKLFF. The CDR3 DNA sequence: TGTGCCAGCAGCCCCGAGGTCGGACTAAATGAAAAACTGTTTTTT.